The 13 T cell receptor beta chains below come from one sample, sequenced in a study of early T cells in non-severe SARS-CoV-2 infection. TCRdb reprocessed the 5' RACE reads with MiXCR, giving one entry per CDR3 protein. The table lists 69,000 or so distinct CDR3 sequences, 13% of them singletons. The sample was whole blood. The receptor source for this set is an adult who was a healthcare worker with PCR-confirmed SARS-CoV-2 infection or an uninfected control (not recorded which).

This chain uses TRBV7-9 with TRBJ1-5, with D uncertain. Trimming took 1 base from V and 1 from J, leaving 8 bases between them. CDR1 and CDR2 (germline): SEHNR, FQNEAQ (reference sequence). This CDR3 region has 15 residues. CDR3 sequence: CASSLGQASNQPQHF. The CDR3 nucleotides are TGTGCCAGCAGCTTAGGGCAGGCCAGCAATCAGCCCCAGCATTTT.

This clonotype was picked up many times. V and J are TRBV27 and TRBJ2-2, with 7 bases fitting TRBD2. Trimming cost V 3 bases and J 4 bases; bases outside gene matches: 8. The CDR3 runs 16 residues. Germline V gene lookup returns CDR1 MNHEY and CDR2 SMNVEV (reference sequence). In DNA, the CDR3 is TGTGCCAGCAGTTTTAGGAGGACTAGTCGCACCGGGGAGCTGTTTTTT. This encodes CASSFRRTSRTGELFF.

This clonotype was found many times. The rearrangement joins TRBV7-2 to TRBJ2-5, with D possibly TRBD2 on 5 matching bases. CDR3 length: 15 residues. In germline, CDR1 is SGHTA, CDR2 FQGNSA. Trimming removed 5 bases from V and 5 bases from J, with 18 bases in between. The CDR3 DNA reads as TGTGCCAGCAGCCGAACTAGGGTTCCGTGGGAGACCCAGTACTTC. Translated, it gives CASSRTRVPWETQYF.

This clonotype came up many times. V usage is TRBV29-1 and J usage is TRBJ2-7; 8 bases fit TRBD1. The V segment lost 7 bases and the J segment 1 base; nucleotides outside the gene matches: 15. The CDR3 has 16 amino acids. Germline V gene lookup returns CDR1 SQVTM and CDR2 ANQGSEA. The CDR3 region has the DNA TGCAGCGCCGTAGGCACCGGGACAGGAAGATCCTACGAGCAGTACTTC. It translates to CSAVGTGTGRSYEQYF.

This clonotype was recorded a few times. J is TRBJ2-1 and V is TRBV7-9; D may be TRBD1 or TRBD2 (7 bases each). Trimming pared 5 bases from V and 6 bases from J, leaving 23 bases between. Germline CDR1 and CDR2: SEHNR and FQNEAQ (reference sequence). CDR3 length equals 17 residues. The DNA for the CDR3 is TGTGCCAGCAGCCCTAGGAAGGGGGCGGGAGTCTCCAATGAGCAGTTCTTC. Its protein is CASSPRKGAGVSNEQFF. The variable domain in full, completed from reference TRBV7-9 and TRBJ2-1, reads DTGVSQNPRHKITKRGQNVTFRCDPISEHNRLYWYRQTLGQGPEFLTYFQNEAQLEKSRLLSDRFSAERPKGSFSTLEIQRTEQGDSAMYLCASSPRKGAGVSNEQFFGPGTRLTVL.

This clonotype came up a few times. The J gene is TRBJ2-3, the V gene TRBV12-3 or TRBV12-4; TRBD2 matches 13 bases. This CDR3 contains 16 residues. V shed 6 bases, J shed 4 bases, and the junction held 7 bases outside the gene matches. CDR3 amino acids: CASSRTTSGRSDTQYF. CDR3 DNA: TGTGCCAGCAGCCGAACGACTAGCGGGAGGTCAGATACGCAGTATTTT.

The CDR3 coding sequence is TGTGCCACCAGCAGAGATGTAGAGACCCAGTACTTC. Translating it yields CATSRDVETQYF. This chain joins TRBV15 and TRBJ2-5, with D unresolved. Germline CDR1 and CDR2: LNHNV and YYDKDF (reference sequence). The ends were cut back, 0 bases at V and 4 bases at J, with 3 bases in the middle. The CDR3 consists of 12 residues.

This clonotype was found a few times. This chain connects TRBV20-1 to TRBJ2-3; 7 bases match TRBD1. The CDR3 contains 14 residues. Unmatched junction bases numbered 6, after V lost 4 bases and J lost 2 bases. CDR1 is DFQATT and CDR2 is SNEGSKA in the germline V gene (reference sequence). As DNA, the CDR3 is TGCAGTGCTATGACAGGGTCAAACACAGATACGCAGTATTTT. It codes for CSAMTGSNTDTQYF.

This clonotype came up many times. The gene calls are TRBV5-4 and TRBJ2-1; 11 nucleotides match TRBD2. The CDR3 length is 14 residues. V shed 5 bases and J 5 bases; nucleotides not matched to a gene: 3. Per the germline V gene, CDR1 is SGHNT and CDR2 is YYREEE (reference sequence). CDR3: CASRASGGHNEQFF. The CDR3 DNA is TGTGCCAGCAGGGCTAGCGGGGGGCACAATGAGCAGTTCTTC.

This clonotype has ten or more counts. The DNA of the CDR3 is TGCGCCAGCACCCCCAAAGGGACGGAGGTGATGTTAACGGGCGAGCAGTACTTC. Translated: CASTPKGTEVMLTGEQYF. This rearrangement joins TRBV5-1 to TRBJ2-7; D assignment may be TRBD1 or TRBD2 (5 bases each). Germline loops: CDR1 SGHRS, CDR2 YFSETQ. There are 18 residues in the CDR3. V was trimmed by 6 bases and J by 6 bases, leaving 31 bases between them.

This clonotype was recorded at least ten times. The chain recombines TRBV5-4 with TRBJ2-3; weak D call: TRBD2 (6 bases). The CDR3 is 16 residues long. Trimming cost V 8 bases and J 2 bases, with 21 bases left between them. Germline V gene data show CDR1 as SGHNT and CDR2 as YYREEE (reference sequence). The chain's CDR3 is CASTEGRGPLTDTQYF. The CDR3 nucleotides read TGTGCCAGTACCGAAGGGCGGGGTCCCCTCACAGATACGCAGTATTTT.

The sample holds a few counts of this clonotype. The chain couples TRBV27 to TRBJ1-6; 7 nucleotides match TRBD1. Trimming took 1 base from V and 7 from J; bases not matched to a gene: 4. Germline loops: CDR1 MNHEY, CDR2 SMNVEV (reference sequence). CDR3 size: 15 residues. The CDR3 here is CASSLFGQENSPLHF. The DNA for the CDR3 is TGTGCCAGCAGTTTATTCGGACAGGAGAATTCACCCCTCCACTTT.

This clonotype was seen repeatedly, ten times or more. CDR3 in amino acids: CSARRRGWGAFF. CDR3 nucleotides: TGCAGTGCTAGAAGGCGGGGTTGGGGAGCTTTCTTT. The genes are TRBV20-1 and TRBJ1-1, with unresolved D. The CDR3 contains 12 residues. Between the trimmed V and J ends, which lost 2 bases and 10 bases, there was a span of 14 bases. Germline V gene data show CDR1 as DFQATT and CDR2 as SNEGSKA (reference sequence).